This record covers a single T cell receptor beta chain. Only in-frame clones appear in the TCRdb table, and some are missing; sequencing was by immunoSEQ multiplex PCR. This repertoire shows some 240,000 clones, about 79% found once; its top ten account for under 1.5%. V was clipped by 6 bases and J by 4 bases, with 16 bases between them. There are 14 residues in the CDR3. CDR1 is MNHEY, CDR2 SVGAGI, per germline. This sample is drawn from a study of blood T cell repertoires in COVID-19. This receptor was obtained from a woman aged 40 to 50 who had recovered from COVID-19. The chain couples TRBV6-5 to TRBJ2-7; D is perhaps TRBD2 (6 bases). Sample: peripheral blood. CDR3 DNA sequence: TGTGCCAGCAGCCAAATAGCGGCCCCTTACGAGCAGTACTTC. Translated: CASSQIAAPYEQYF.